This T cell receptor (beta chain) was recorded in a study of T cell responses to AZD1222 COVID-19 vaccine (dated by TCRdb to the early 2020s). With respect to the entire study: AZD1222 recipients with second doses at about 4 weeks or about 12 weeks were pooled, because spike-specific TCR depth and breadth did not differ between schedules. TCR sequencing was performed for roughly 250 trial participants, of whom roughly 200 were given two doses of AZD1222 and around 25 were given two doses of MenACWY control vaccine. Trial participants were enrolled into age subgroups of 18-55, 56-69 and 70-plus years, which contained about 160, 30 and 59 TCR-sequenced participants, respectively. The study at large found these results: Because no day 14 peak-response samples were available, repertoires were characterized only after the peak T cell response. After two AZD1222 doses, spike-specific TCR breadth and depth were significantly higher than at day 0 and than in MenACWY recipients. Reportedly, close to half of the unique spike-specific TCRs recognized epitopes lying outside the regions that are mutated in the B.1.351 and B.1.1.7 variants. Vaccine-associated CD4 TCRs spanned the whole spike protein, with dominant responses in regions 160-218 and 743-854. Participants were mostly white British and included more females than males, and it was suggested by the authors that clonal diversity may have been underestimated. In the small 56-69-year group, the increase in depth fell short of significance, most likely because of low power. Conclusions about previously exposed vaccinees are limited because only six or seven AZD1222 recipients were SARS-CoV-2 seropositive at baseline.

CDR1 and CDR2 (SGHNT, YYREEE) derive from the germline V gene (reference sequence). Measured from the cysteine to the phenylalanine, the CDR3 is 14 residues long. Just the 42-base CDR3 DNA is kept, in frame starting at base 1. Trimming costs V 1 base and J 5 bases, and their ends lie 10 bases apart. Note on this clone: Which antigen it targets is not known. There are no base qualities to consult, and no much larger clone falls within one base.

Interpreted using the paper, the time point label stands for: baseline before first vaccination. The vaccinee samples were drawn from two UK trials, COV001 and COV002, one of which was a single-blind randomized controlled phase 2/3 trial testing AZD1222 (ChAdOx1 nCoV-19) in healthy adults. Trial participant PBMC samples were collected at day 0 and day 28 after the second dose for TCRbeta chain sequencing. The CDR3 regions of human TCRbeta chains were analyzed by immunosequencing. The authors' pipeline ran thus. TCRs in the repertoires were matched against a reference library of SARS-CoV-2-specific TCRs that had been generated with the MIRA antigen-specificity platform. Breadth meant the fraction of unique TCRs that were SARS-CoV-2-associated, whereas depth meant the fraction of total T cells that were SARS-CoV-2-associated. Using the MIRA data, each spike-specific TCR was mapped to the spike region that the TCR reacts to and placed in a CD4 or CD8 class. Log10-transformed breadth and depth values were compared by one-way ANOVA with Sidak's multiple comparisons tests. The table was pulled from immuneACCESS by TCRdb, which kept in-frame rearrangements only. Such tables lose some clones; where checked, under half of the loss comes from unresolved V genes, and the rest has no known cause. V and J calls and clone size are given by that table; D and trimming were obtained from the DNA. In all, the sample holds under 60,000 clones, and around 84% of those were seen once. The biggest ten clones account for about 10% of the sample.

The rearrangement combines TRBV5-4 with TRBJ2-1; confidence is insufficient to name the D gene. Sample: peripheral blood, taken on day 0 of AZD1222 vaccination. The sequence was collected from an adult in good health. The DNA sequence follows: TGTGCCAGCAGCTTGCAAGGGATCAACAATGAGCAGTTCTTC. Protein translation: CASSLQGINNEQFF.